The clone carrying this T cell receptor beta chain was recorded once. Its antigen remains unidentified. With 60 Vbeta and 13 Jbeta primers, the PCR was carried out. Authors' analysis steps: Later analysis identified some 88 million unique TCR beta chains, about 10 million shared. TCRdb keeps only in-frame clones here, not all; method: immunoSEQ multiplex PCR. The V and J calls and clone size are taken from that table; D and trimming were inferred from the DNA. The sample yields some 130,000 clones, around 81% seen once. The CDR3 spans 14 residues. Trimming left V 4 bases short and J 6 bases short, with 16 bases between. Germline lookup yields CDR1 SGHNT and CDR2 YYREEE (reference sequence). The data are from a study of cytomegalovirus exposure and HLA in healthy donors. The overall study: HLA-typed donors were the source of about 85 million unique TCRs, which an early data release held.

Study-level points and caveats: Clonal expansion, a later analysis showed, was greater in HLA-associated TCR beta chains than in equally common others. When presence/absence was analysed, sequencing depth was taken to be roughly uniform across donors.

Source material: PBMCs. This sequence originates from a man between 18 and 29 years old in good health and CMV-seronegative. The chain links TRBV5-4 to TRBJ1-1; the D gene is possibly TRBD1 (5 bases). The CDR3 region has the DNA TGTGCCAGCAGCCCCCGTGGGGGGTCCGCTGAAGCTTTCTTT. This translates into CASSPRGGSAEAFF.